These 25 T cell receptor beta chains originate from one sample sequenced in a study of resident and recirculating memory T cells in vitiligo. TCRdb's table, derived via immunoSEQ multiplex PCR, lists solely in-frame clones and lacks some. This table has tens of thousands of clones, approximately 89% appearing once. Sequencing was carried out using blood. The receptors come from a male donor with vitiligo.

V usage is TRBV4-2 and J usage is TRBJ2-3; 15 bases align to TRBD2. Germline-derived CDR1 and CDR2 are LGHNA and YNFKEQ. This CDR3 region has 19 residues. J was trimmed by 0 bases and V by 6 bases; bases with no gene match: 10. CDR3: CASRPGLAGGPSSTDTQYF. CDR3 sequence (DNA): TGTGCCAGCAGACCGGGACTAGCGGGGGGTCCCTCAAGCACAGATACGCAGTATTTT.

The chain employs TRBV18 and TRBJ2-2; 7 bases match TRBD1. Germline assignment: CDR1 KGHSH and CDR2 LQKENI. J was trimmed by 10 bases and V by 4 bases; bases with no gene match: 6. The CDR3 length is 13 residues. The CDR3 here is CASSLRQGLELFF. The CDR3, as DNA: TGTGCCAGCTCACTCCGACAGGGTTTGGAGCTGTTTTTT. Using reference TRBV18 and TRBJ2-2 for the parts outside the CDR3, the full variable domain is NAGVMQNPRHLVRRRGQEARLRCSPMKGHSHVYWYRQLPEEGLKFMVYLQKENIIDESGMPKERFSAEFPKEGPSILRIQQVVRGDSAAYFCASSLRQGLELFFGEGSRLTVL.

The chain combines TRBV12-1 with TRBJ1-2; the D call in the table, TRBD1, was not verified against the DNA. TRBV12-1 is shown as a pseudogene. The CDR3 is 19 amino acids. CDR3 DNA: TGTGCCAGCAGCTTTCCCCCCGAAACAGGGGGCGGGGCGTACAATGGCTACACCTTC. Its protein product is CASSFPPETGGGAYNGYTF.

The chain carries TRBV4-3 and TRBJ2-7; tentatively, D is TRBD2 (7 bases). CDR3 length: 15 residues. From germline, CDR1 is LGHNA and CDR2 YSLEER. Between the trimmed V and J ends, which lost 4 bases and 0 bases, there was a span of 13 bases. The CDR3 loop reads CASSLGGGASYEQYF. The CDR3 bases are TGCGCCAGCAGCCTGGGAGGGGGAGCCTCCTACGAGCAGTACTTC.

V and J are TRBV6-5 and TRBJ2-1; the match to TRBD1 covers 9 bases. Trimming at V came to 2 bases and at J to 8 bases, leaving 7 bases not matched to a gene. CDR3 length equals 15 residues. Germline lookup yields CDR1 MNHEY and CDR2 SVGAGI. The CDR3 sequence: CASSYGDREIYEQFF. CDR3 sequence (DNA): TGTGCCAGCAGTTACGGGGACAGGGAGATTTATGAGCAGTTCTTC.

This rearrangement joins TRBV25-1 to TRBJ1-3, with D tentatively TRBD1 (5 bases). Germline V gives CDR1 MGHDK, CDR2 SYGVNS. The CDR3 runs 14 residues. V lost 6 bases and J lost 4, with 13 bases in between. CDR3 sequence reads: CASRDHKGGNTIYF. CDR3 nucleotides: TGTGCCAGCAGGGATCACAAGGGGGGAAACACCATATATTTT. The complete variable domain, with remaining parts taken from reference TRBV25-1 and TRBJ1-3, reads EADIYQTPRYLVIGTGKKITLECSQTMGHDKMYWYQQDPGMELHLIHYSYGVNSTEKGDLSSESTVSRIRTEHFPLTLESARPSHTSQYLCASRDHKGGNTIYFGEGSWLTVV.

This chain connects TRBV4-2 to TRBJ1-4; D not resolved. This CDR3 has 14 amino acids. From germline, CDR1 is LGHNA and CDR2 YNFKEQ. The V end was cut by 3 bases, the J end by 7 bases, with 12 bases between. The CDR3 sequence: CASSQRGITEKLFF. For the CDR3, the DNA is TGTGCCAGCAGCCAGCGGGGTATTACTGAAAAACTGTTTTTT.

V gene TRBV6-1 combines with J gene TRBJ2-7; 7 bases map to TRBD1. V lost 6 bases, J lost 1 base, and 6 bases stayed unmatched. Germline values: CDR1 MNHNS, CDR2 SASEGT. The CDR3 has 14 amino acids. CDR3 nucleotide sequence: TGTGCCAGCAGCCCGTTACAGGGGTCCTACGAGCAGTACTTC. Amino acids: CASSPLQGSYEQYF.

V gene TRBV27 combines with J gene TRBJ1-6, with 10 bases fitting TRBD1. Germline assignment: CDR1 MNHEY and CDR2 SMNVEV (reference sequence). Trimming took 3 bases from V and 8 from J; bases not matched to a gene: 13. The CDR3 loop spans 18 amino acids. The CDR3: CASSLSPSTGGLYSPLHF. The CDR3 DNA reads TGTGCCAGCAGTTTGAGCCCCTCGACAGGGGGCCTTTATTCACCCCTCCACTTT.

The CDR3 region is CASSSAGDEQYF. Written as DNA, the CDR3 is TGTGCCAGCAGCTCCGCGGGGGACGAGCAGTACTTC. The chain couples TRBV7-9 to TRBJ2-7; 7 positions match TRBD2. The germline V gene has CDR1 SEHNR and CDR2 FQNEAQ (reference sequence). This CDR3 region has 12 residues. The junction had 2 bases not matched to a gene; V was cut back by 4 bases and J by 5 bases.

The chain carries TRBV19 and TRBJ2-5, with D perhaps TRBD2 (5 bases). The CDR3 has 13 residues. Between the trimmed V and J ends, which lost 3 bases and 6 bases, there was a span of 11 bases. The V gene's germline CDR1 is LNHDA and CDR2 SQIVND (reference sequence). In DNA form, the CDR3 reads TGTGCCAGTAGTATTCCCGGGGTAAAGACCCAGTACTTC. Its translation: CASSIPGVKTQYF.

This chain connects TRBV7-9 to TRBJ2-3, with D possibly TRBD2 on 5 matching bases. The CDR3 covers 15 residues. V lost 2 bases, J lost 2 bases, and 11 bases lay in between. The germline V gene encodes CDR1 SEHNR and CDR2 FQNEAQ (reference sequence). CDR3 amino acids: CASSLMDSPTDTQYF. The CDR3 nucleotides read TGTGCCAGCAGCTTAATGGACTCTCCCACAGATACGCAGTATTTT.

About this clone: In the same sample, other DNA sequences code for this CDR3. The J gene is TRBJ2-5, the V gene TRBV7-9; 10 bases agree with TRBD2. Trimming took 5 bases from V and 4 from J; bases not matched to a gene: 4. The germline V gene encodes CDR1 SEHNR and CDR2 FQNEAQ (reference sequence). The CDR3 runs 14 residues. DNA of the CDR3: TGTGCCAGCAGCCCGAGCGGGGGGGGAGAGACCCAGTACTTC. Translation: CASSPSGGGETQYF. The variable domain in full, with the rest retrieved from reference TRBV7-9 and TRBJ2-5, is DTGVSQNPRHKITKRGQNVTFRCDPISEHNRLYWYRQTLGQGPEFLTYFQNEAQLEKSRLLSDRFSAERPKGSFSTLEIQRTEQGDSAMYLCASSPSGGGETQYFGPGTRLLVL.

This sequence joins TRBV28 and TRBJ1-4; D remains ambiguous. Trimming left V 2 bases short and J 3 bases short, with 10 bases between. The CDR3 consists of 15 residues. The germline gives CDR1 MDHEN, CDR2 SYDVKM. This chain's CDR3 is CASSLPVGANEKLFF. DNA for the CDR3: TGTGCCAGCAGTTTACCCGTCGGGGCTAATGAAAAACTGTTTTTT.

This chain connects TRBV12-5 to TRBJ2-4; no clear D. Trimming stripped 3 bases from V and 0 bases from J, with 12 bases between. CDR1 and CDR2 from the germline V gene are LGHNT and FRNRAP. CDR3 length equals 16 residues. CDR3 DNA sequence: TGTGCTAGTGGTTTAATGTCTCCACTAGCCAAAAACATTCAGTACTTC. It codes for CASGLMSPLAKNIQYF.

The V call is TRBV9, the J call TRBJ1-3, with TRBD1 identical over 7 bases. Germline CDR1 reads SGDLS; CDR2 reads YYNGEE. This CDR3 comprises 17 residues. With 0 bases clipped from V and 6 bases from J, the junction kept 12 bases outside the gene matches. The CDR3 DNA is TGTGCCAGCAGCGTAGGAGCGTCGGGGACAGCTATAAACACCATATATTTT. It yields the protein CASSVGASGTAINTIYF.

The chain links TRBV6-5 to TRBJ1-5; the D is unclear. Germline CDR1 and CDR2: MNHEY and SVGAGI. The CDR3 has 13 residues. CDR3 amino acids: CVAAVGIGQPQHF. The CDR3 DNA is TGTGTCGCAGCGGTGGGTATCGGCCAGCCCCAGCATTTT.

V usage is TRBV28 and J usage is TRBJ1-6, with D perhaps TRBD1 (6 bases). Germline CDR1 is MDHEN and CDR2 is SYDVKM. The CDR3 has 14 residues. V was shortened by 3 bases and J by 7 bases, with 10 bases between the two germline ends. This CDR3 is CASSLVGQNSPLHF. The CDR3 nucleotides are TGTGCCAGCAGTTTGGTTGGACAGAATTCACCCCTCCACTTT.

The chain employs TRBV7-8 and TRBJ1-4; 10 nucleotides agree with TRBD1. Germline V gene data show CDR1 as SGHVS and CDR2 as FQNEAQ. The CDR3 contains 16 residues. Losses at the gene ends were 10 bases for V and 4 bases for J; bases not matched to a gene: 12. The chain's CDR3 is CATARDRGQINEKLFF. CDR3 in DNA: TGTGCCACAGCACGGGACAGGGGCCAGATTAATGAAAAACTGTTTTTT.

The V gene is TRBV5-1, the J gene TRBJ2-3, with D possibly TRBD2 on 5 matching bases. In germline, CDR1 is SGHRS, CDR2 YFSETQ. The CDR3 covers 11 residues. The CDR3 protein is CENGETDTQYF. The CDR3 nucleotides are TGCGAAAACGGGGAAACAGATACGCAGTATTTT.

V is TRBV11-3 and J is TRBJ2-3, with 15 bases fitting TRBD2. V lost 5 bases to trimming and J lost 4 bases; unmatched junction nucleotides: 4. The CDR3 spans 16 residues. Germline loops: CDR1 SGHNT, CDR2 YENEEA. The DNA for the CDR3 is TGTGCCAGCAGCCCCGGACTAGCGGGGGGGTCAGATACGCAGTATTTT. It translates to CASSPGLAGGSDTQYF.

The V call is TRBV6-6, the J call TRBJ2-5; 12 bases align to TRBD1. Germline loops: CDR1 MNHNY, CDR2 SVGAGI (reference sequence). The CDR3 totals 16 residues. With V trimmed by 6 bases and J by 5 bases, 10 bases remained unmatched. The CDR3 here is CASSHGDRGLGETQYF. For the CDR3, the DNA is TGTGCCAGCAGCCACGGGGACAGGGGGCTCGGGGAGACCCAGTACTTC.

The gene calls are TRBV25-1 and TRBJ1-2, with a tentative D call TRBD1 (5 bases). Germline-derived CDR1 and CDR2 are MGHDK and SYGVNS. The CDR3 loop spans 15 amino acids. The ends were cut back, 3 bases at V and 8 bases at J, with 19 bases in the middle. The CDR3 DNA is TGTGCCAGCAGTGACCTTCCCAGGGCCCGTGGGGGCTACACCTTC. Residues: CASSDLPRARGGYTF.

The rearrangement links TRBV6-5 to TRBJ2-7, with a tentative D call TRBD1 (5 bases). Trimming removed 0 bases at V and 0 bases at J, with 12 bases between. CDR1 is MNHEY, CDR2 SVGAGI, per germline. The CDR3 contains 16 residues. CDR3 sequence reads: CASSYSAGIPSYEQYF. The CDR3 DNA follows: TGTGCCAGCAGTTACTCAGCAGGGATCCCCTCCTACGAGCAGTACTTC.

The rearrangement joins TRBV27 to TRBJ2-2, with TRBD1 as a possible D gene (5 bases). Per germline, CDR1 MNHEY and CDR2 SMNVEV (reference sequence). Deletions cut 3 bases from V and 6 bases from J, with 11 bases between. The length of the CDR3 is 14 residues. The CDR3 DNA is TGTGCCAGCAGTTTCCCAGGGTTCCCCGGGGAGCTGTTTTTT. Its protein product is CASSFPGFPGELFF.